The T cell receptor beta chain described here comes from a study of regulatory T cells in long-lasting Graves disease. Library construction for TCR beta used iRepertoire HTBI primers and Arm-PCR of CDR3 regions. Using its own MiXCR run on the multiplex PCR reads, TCRdb lists one record per CDR3 protein. The repertoire holds approximately 400,000 distinct CDR3 sequences, 15% seen once, with roughly 17% in the top ten. Time point denoted: newly diagnosed GD, antithyroid drugs for less than 3 months. Making the TCR library involved RNA that had been extracted from PBMCs. The germline V gene encodes CDR1 GTSNPN and CDR2 SVGIG (reference sequence). The CDR3 contains 16 residues. Deletions cut 5 bases from V and 5 bases from J, with 19 bases between. This sample was also put to use in a study of T cells in Graves' hyperthyroidism and ophthalmopathy.

The TCR sequence derives from a woman under 40 with Graves disease. Sequencing used peripheral blood mononuclear cells (PBMCs), obtained at new diagnosis, from a patient treated with antithyroid drugs. The rearrangement joins TRBV30 to TRBJ1-6; TRBD1 might be the D (6 bases). CDR3 region: CAWEPGWTVNNSPLHF. The CDR3 DNA sequence: TGTGCCTGGGAACCCGGATGGACAGTAAATAATTCACCCCTCCACTTT.